This TCR beta chain was obtained from a study of cytomegalovirus exposure and HLA in healthy donors (dated by TCRdb to the late 2010s). For the wider study: In an earlier analysis of several hundred of the donors, around 290 Gb of sequence data and 100 million or so unique TCR beta sequences from about 190 million T cells were reported. Using immunosequencing, the study profiled T cell repertoires from fewer than 700 subjects and related those repertoires to cytomegalovirus serostatus. Besides the first cohort of 666 subjects, a separate validation cohort made up of over a hundred different subjects was used. Typing coverage differed by locus: A, B, C, DRB1 and DQB1 were typed in roughly 629-630 donors, DQA1 in 522, DPA1 in roughly 590, and DPB1 in approximately 450. The later analysis used no new phenotypic data to find candidate immune exposures, relying instead on TCR beta sequences and their occurrence across donors. To predict cytomegalovirus infection status, the study brought together high-throughput TCR immunosequencing, statistical association of individual TCRs with disease status, and machine learning. Every discovery cohort repertoire had been produced on one sequencing platform. Among about 400 genotyped donors of the cohort, an average of approximately 240,000 unique TCR beta nucleotide sequences was sequenced per donor, of which roughly 17% were non-productive. An earlier analysis of 500 to 650 of the donors applied high-throughput TCR beta sequencing to assess whether each TCR beta V gene segment acted as functional or pseudogenic. Roughly 300 gigabases of sequencing data and 78 million or so unique TCR sequences were included in an early release covering roughly 700 HLA-typed donors. The aim of the study was to test whether cataloging public T cell receptors could identify signatures of past pathogen exposure. Of the roughly 390 genotyped donors, 65% to 90% fell in the genetic ancestry cluster associated with self-reported Caucasian donors. Class I and class II HLA loci were covered by the typing at four-digit resolution. A later analysis re-examined previously published TCR beta repertoires from about 670 donors and added high-resolution HLA genotyping to investigate patterns of TCR occurrence. A later genetic analysis took genome-wide SNP genotypes for 398 of the 666 donors and used that subset as a discovery cohort. Alongside the repertoire data, information on donor age, sex, ethnicity and CMV serostatus was compiled. About 5 DR-DQ haplotypes were handled as single units for association and clustering, since linkage in the cohort was strong. Study-level results and caveats: A later analysis found that HLA-associated TCR beta chains were more clonally expanded and had lower generation probabilities than equally common non-associated chains. Correlated functional status among segregating V segments might be attributable to linkage disequilibrium, but an unknown experimental factor could not be ruled out. Cytomegalovirus status was reported to be diagnosed by the classifier with high specificity and sensitivity in both the original and validation cohorts. Because HLA typing was missing for some donors at each locus, association tests included only the typed subset. According to a later genetic analysis, donors in an Asian-associated ancestry cluster had fewer N-insertions in productive TCRs than the roughly 670-donor mean. Because counts were too low, seventeen rarely observed V segments, including chromosome 9 orphons, were excluded from the earlier analysis of 587 of the donors. A later analysis found that TCR association rates varied across HLA loci, with DRB1 alleles showing the most associated TCRs and HLA-C alleles the fewest. Immune exposure information for the cohort was limited to CMV serostatus. A cluster of highly shared sequence variants was judged likely to represent a technical artifact of the sequencing pipeline. A later analysis reported that several top co-occurrence clusters appeared linked to parvovirus B19, influenza, CMV and Epstein-Barr virus. Assigning TCR associations to individual alleles was difficult when HLA alleles, especially DR and DQ, strongly co-occurred. This cohort had only TCR beta chains sequenced, and the lack of alpha or paired-chain data limited which features could be detected. An association between a missense DCLRE1C variant and V-gene and J-gene trimming of TCR beta chains was found in a later genetic analysis and replicated in an independent cohort. At a false discovery rate of 0.05, a later analysis linked under 20,000 TCR beta sequences to specific HLA alleles. Most CMV-associated TCR beta chains appeared to be HLA-restricted in a later analysis, and the HLA associations seemed to be driven largely by CMV exposure. Roughly uniform sequencing depth across donors was assumed in presence/absence analyses, although this assumption may not hold. The authors suggested that the approach could potentially be extended to other disease states and immunological phenotypes. Most TCR sequences were observed very rarely across donors, whereas some public TCRs were present in many individuals. In vitro tests confirmed that a few of the cytomegalovirus-associated TCR beta chains recognize cytomegalovirus antigens. A further reported finding was that TCR beta sequences accurately predicted the HLA-A and HLA-B alleles for most subjects in the first cohort. The study gave a list of under 200 TCR beta chains associated with cytomegalovirus. In an earlier analysis of fewer than 700 of the donors, most TCR beta V segments appeared in productive rearrangements about 90% or about 30% of the time, broadly matching IMGT annotations.

This clone was seen just once. Its cognate antigen has yet to be identified. Per-base quality was not reported, and no clone a single base away is much larger than it. Receptor amplification or capture employed the immunoSEQ multiplex PCR assay. For the multiplex PCR, a mixture combining 60 forward primers for TCR Vbeta segments and 13 reverse primers for TCR Jbeta segments was used. The CDR3 region of rearranged TCR beta genes was amplified from genomic DNA by a multiplex PCR assay. The amplified TCR beta libraries were sequenced on the Illumina HiSeq System as 87-base-pair reads. The study's processing was this. In a later analysis, tens of millions of unique TCR beta chains were counted across the approximately 640 repertoires, and roughly 10 million of these chains were shared by at least two donors. Raw reads were error-corrected and collapsed into unique sequences by a nearest-neighbor algorithm in which closely related sequences were merged to remove PCR and sequencing errors. To assign V, D and J gene segments, CDR3 sequences were aligned to IMGT reference sequences. For a sequence to be retained, at least a six-nucleotide match to both a V gene segment and a J gene segment was required. A rearrangement was called productive if the CDR3 had no stop codons and remained in frame with V and J, and every other rearrangement was called non-productive. Following IMGT convention, CDR3 was defined as the stretch from the second conserved V-encoded cysteine to the conserved J-encoded phenylalanine. In an earlier analysis of around 570 of the donors, sequences lacking an unambiguous match to a single V gene segment were excluded. In an earlier analysis of roughly 600 of the donors, a V segment was called functional when productive rearrangements were above 56.7%, and segregating when the standard deviation between donors exceeded 5%. To diagnose cytomegalovirus status from the catalog of TCR beta chain sequences, a statistical classification framework was built. In a later analysis, V and J genes were assigned by comparing TCR nucleotide sequences against IMGT/GENE-DB human TR gene sequences. The TCRdist pipeline was used in a later analysis to assign CDR3 sequences and most-parsimonious VDJ recombination scenarios. In a later analysis, each TCR beta chain was defined by its CDR3 amino acid sequence together with its V-gene family, and reads without a unique V-gene family were excluded. To address suspected cross-contamination and a sequencing artifact, a later analysis removed approximately 600 highly shared, low-generation-probability nucleotide sequences. A later analysis calculated a clonal expansion index for each public chain from normalized within-repertoire ranks of inferred template counts. Generation probabilities in a later analysis came from a VDJ recombination model fitted to out-of-frame rearrangements, and those results were checked against IGoR. A later analysis scored TCR-TCR, TCR-HLA and TCR-CMV co-occurrence with hypergeometric tests, applying a repertoire-size bias correction to TCR pairs. False discovery rates were estimated in a later analysis by permuting HLA or CMV assignments 20 times. In a later analysis, co-occurring TCRs were grouped with DBSCAN, and TCRdist sequence similarity was added when clustering was performed within HLA-allele-positive subsets. Repertoires with fewer than 30,000 or more than 120,000 public chains, plus five repertoires with anomalous nucleotide sharing, were excluded from co-occurrence clustering. The clones in this table, taken by TCRdb from immuneACCESS, are in-frame only. Not every clone is retained; where verified, under half of the shortfall comes from an unresolved V gene, and the cause of the rest is unknown. V and J calls plus clone size are reproduced from that table; the DNA served to infer D and trimming. The sample records roughly 100,000 clones, under 80% of which are singletons. The ten top clones hold roughly 9.2% of the sample.

In total, over 600 healthy bone marrow donors made up the cohort. Cohort members were all nominally healthy when sampled, although unrecorded immune exposures were likely present. The donor was CMV seropositive and was included in the group of approximately 310 seropositive cohort members. A peripheral blood sample was collected from each donor, and TCR beta sequencing was performed on peripheral blood mononuclear cells. Genomic DNA extraction from the blood cell samples was performed with the Qiagen DNeasy Blood Extraction Kit. The sequence was obtained from a woman between 35 and 50 years old in good health and CMV-seropositive. The sample comprised PBMCs.

The CDR3 region has the sequence CASSLFGGRRYEQFF. The bases are TGTGCCAGCAGCTTGTTCGGCGGGAGAAGGTATGAGCAGTTCTTC. This chain is built from TRBV5-4 and TRBJ2-1, and TRBD2 matches 7 of the central bases. Including the terminal cysteine and phenylalanine, the CDR3 comprises 15 residues. The retained sequence is limited to the CDR3, 45 bases, with the frame set at the first base. The germline V gene (reference sequence) sets CDR1 to SGHNT and CDR2 to YYREEE. After removal of 1 base from V and 8 bases from J, the junction retains 9 bases not matched to a gene.